This T cell receptor beta chain was identified during a study of cytomegalovirus exposure and HLA in healthy donors. General observations from the study: The authors confirmed in vitro that three CMV-associated chains were specific for CMV antigens.

Looked up from germline, CDR1 is SNHLY and CDR2 is FYNNEI. V lost 4 bases, J lost 5 bases, and 4 bases stayed unmatched. This CDR3 comprises 13 residues. For this clone: Its antigen remains unidentified.

Libraries were prepared by immunoSEQ multiplex PCR; TCRdb keeps only in-frame clonotypes and omits some of them. The profile shows about 130,000 clones, about 93% of them singletons. Sequences were obtained from PBMCs. This TCR came from a woman aged 18 to 35 in good health and CMV-seronegative. The chain uses TRBV2 and TRBJ1-1; TRBD1 matches 7 bases. DNA of the CDR3: TGTGCCAGCAGTGCACAGGGGTGGACTGAAGCTTTCTTT. Translated, it gives CASSAQGWTEAFF.